This T cell receptor beta chain was observed in a study of early T cells in non-severe SARS-CoV-2 infection. A single record per CDR3 protein comes from TCRdb applying MiXCR to the 5' RACE reads. The repertoire holds tens of thousands of distinct CDR3 sequences, with more than 9% as singletons. V lost 4 bases, J lost 2 bases, and 15 bases lay in between. Germline CDR1 is ENHRY and CDR2 is SYGVKD. CDR3 size: 15 residues. The receptor was isolated from an adult who was a healthcare worker with PCR-confirmed SARS-CoV-2 infection or an uninfected control (not recorded which). The chain joins TRBV10-3 to TRBJ2-7, with TRBD1 as a possible D gene (6 bases). The sample was whole blood. In nucleotides, the CDR3 is TGTGCCATCAGTGGTGGTCGGGACACAACCTACGAGCAGTACTTC. This codes for CAISGGRDTTYEQYF.